Presented here are 13 T cell receptor beta chains from one specimen sequenced in a study of blood T cell repertoires in COVID-19 (TCRdb year 2020). The library came from the immunoSEQ multiplex PCR assay. Entries here come from immuneACCESS through TCRdb and include only in-frame sequences with V and J called. Some clones fail to appear in such tables; in the studies checked, an unresolved V gene covers under half of the shortfall, and the cause of the remainder is unknown. Within this sample are 150,000 to 200,000 clones, with 75% to 80% of them counted one time only. The ten largest account for roughly 25% of the sample. The sample taken for sequencing was peripheral blood. These TCRs come from a woman between 65 and 79 years old with acute or convalescent COVID-19.

V is TRBV9 and J is TRBJ1-6; TRBD1 matches 7 bases. Germline CDR1 reads SGDLS; CDR2 reads YYNGEE. The CDR3 is 14 amino acids. V shed 3 bases and J 9 bases; nucleotides not matched to a gene: 6. The CDR3 DNA is TGTGCCAGCAGCGCCACAGGGGAAGGTTCACCCCTCCACTTT. This encodes CASSATGEGSPLHF.

J is TRBJ2-1 and V is TRBV4-1; 9 bases fit TRBD2. Germline CDR1 is MGHRA and CDR2 is YSYEKL. J gave up 4 bases and V 3 bases, and 4 bases lay outside the gene matches. CDR3 length equals 15 residues. The CDR3 DNA reads as TGCGCCAGCAGCCAGGGACTAGCCAGATACAATGAGCAGTTCTTC. It encodes CASSQGLARYNEQFF.

V gene TRBV7-3 combines with J gene TRBJ2-2, with D perhaps TRBD2 (5 bases). This CDR3 has 15 amino acids. Germline loops: CDR1 SGHTA, CDR2 FQGTGA. Trimming shortened V by 2 bases and J by 4 bases, and 11 bases separated the two germline ends. The CDR3, as DNA: TGTGCCAGCAGCTTAGGGCGGGTTGGCACCGGGGAGCTGTTTTTT. Translated, it gives CASSLGRVGTGELFF. The full variable domain, in which reference TRBV7-3 and TRBJ2-2 provide the parts outside the CDR3, is GAGVSQTPSNKVTEKGKYVELRCDPISGHTALYWYRQSLGQGPEFLIYFQGTGAADDSGLPNDRFFAVRPEGSVSTLKIQRTERGDSAVYLCASSLGRVGTGELFFGEGSRLTVL.

The chain links TRBV15 to TRBJ1-5, with D uncertain. CDR1 LNHNV and CDR2 YYDKDF come from the germline V gene (reference sequence). CDR3 size: 11 residues. Trimming left V 7 bases short and J 9 bases short, with 10 bases between. The CDR3 region has the DNA TGTGCCACCACCCTAATATGGCCCCAGCATTTT. This codes for CATTLIWPQHF.

This clone was recorded a few times. J is TRBJ2-7 and V is TRBV15; possibly TRBD1 for D (6 bases). V gave up 1 base and J gave up 5 bases, with 12 bases separating them. Germline V gives CDR1 LNHNV, CDR2 YYDKDF (reference sequence). The CDR3 is made up of 14 amino acids. CDR3 sequence (DNA): TGTGCCACCAGCAGAGGCAGGGGTATGGACGAGCAGTACTTC. It is translated as CATSRGRGMDEQYF.

The chain joins TRBV5-1 to TRBJ2-3; 7 nucleotides align to TRBD2. The germline V gene has CDR1 SGHRS and CDR2 YFSETQ. V lost 0 bases, J lost 0 bases, and 4 bases stayed unmatched. The CDR3 spans 16 residues. The chain's CDR3 is CASSLAASGSTDTQYF. For the CDR3, the DNA is TGCGCCAGCAGCTTGGCCGCTAGCGGTAGCACAGATACGCAGTATTTT.

This chain links TRBV10-3 with TRBJ2-7; D is unresolved. Germline loops: CDR1 ENHRY, CDR2 SYGVKD. This CDR3 is built from 14 residues. The V gene lost 0 bases and the J gene lost 2 bases, with 8 bases spanning the gap. CDR3 nucleotide sequence: TGTGCCATCAGTGAGTCGGTCACTACCTACGAGCAGTACTTC. It translates to CAISESVTTYEQYF.

V is TRBV5-1 and J is TRBJ2-7; maybe TRBD2 (5 bases). Germline CDR1 is SGHRS and CDR2 is YFSETQ. Trimming cost V 0 bases and J 6 bases, with 13 bases left between them. The CDR3 is 14 residues long. Here the CDR3 DNA reads TGCGCCAGCAGCTTGGCACTAGACGTCGGCGAGCAGTACTTC. As protein: CASSLALDVGEQYF.

V gene TRBV24-1 combines with J gene TRBJ2-5; 10 nucleotides align to TRBD2. Germline V gene sequence: CDR1 KGHDR, CDR2 SFDVKD. The trim removed 3 bases at V and 1 base at J, leaving 10 bases unmatched. CDR3 length equals 18 residues. The chain's CDR3 is CATSDASLASGSQETQYF. The DNA for the CDR3 is TGTGCCACCAGTGATGCGAGTCTGGCTAGCGGGAGCCAAGAGACCCAGTACTTC.

This chain joins TRBV3-1 (or the pseudogene TRBV3-2) and TRBJ1-6; the D gene is possibly TRBD1 (5 bases). This CDR3 spans 17 amino acids. V lost 1 base and J lost 10, with 20 bases in between. CDR1 LGHDT and CDR2 YNNKEL come from the germline V gene (reference sequence). DNA for the CDR3: TGTGCCAGCAGCCAAGTTACCACAGCAGGGCTCAAATCACCCCTCCACTTT. It encodes CASSQVTTAGLKSPLHF.

The J gene is TRBJ2-3, the V gene TRBV24-1; 9 nucleotides agree with TRBD2. This CDR3 contains 19 residues. V shed 1 base, J shed 4 bases, and the junction held 14 bases outside the gene matches. The V gene's germline CDR1 is KGHDR and CDR2 SFDVKD. The CDR3 nucleotides read TGTGCCACCAGTGATTTCTCGGTAGCGGGAGAAGGGGGGCCAGATACGCAGTATTTT. Its protein product is CATSDFSVAGEGGPDTQYF.

This sequence joins TRBV6-6 and TRBJ2-1, with 8 bases lining up with TRBD2. The V gene end was trimmed by 6 bases and the J gene end by 0 bases; junction bases not matched to a gene: 4. There are 15 residues in the CDR3. CDR1 and CDR2 from the germline V gene are MNHNY and SVGAGI (reference sequence). The CDR3 reads CASSLLAGSYNEQFF. CDR3 sequence (DNA): TGTGCCAGCAGCCTTCTAGCGGGCTCCTACAATGAGCAGTTCTTC.

This chain joins TRBV7-9 and TRBJ2-1, with D unclear. This CDR3 has 15 residues. Trimming left V 1 base short and J 9 bases short, with 16 bases between. CDR1 is SEHNR and CDR2 is FQNEAQ in the germline V gene (reference sequence). The CDR3 reads CASSLGANLIPEQFF. The CDR3 nucleotides are TGTGCCAGCAGCTTAGGAGCTAACCTTATTCCTGAGCAGTTCTTC.